This entry is about one TCR beta chain. The antigen is not known. This CDR3 spans 22 amino acids. Germline V lookup: CDR1 ENHRY, CDR2 SYGVKD. With 0 bases removed from V and 1 base from J, the gap between germline ends came to 25 bases. The data originate from a study of cytomegalovirus exposure and HLA in healthy donors. Study context: Out of about 410 genotyped donors, roughly 83% belonged to the Caucasian-associated ancestry cluster. General study findings and limits: A further, later analysis showed that HLA-associated TCR beta chains (compared with equally common others) were more clonally expanded. Researchers counted 150 to 200 TCR beta chains as cytomegalovirus-associated.

Primers for the PCR totalled 60 Vbeta and 13 Jbeta. Clones were read by immunoSEQ multiplex PCR, and TCRdb kept only the in-frame ones, dropping some. The data show about 190,000 clones, with approximately 88% seen just once and about 0.25% held by the top ten. The receptor comes from a boy aged 5-17 years in good health and CMV-seronegative. Input material: PBMCs. This chain connects TRBV10-3 to TRBJ2-6, with D perhaps TRBD1 (6 bases). CDR3 sequence reads: CAISESGALNRVWESGANVLTF. CDR3 in DNA: TGTGCCATCAGTGAGTCCGGAGCTTTAAACAGGGTATGGGAGTCTGGGGCCAACGTCCTGACTTTC.